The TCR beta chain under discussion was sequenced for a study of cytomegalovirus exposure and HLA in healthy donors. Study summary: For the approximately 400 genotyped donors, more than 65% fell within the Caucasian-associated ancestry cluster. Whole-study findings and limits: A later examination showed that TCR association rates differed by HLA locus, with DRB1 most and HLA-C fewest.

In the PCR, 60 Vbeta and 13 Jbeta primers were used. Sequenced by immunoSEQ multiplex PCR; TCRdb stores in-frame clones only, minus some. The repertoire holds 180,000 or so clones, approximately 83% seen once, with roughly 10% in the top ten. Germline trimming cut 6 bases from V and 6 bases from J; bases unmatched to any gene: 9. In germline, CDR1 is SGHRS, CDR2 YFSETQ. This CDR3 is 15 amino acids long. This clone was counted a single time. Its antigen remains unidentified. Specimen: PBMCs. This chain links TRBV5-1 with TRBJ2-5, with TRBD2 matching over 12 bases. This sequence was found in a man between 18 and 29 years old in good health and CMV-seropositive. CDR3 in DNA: TGCGCCAGCAACCCTAGACTAGCGGGGGTTAAGACCCAGTACTTC. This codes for CASNPRLAGVKTQYF.